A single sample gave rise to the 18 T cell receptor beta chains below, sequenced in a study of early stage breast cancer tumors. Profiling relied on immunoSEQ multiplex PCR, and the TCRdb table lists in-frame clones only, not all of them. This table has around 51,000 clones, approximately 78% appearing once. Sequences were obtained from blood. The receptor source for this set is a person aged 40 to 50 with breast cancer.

The CDR3 DNA reads TGTGCCAGCAGCGTTGATGGCGGTGCGACCCAGTACTTC. Its translation is CASSVDGGATQYF. V and J are TRBV9 and TRBJ2-5; D gene ambiguous. This CDR3 is 13 amino acids long. With 2 bases removed from V and 7 bases from J, the gap between germline ends came to 12 bases. Germline-derived CDR1 and CDR2 are SGDLS and YYNGEE. Full variable domain (outside the CDR3, taken from reference TRBV9 and TRBJ2-5): DSGVTQTPKHLITATGQRVTLRCSPRSGDLSVYWYQQSLDQGLQFLIQYYNGEERAKGNILERFSAQQFPDLHSELNLSSLELGDSALYFCASSVDGGATQYFGPGTRLLVL.

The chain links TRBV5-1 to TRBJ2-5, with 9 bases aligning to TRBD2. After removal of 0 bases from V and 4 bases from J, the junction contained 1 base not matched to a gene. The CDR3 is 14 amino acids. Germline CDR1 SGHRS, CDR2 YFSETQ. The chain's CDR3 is CASSLGGRVETQYF. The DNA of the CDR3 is TGCGCCAGCAGCTTGGGCGGGAGGGTAGAGACCCAGTACTTC.

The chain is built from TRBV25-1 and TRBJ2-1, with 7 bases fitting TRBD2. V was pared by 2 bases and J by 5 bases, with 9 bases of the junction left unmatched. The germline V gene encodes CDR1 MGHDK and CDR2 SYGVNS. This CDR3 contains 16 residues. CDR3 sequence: CASSEQRTSRDNEQFF. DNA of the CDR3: TGTGCCAGCAGTGAACAAAGGACTAGTCGGGACAATGAGCAGTTCTTC.

The CDR3 sequence: CASSGGLAETQYF. CDR3 sequence (DNA): TGTGCCAGTAGTGGGGGACTAGCGGAGACCCAGTACTTC. This chain links TRBV19 with TRBJ2-5; 10 bases map to TRBD2. The V gene's germline CDR1 is LNHDA and CDR2 SQIVND (reference sequence). The CDR3 sequence is 13 residues long. The J segment lost 5 bases and the V segment lost 5 bases, leaving 2 bases of the junction unmatched.

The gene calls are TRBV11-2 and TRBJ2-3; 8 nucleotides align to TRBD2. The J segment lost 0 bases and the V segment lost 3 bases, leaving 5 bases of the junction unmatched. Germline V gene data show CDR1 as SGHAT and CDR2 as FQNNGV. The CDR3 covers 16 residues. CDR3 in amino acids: CASSFAGGWSTDTQYF. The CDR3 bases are TGTGCCAGCAGCTTTGCGGGAGGATGGAGCACAGATACGCAGTATTTT.

In nucleotides, the CDR3 is TGCGCCAGCAGCTCCCCAGGGGGAAACACTGAAGCTTTCTTT. Its translation: CASSSPGGNTEAFF. This chain joins TRBV5-1 and TRBJ1-1, with TRBD1 matching over 7 bases. Germline V lookup: CDR1 SGHRS, CDR2 YFSETQ. The length of the CDR3 is 14 residues. Trimming took 3 bases from V and 2 from J; bases not matched to a gene: 4.

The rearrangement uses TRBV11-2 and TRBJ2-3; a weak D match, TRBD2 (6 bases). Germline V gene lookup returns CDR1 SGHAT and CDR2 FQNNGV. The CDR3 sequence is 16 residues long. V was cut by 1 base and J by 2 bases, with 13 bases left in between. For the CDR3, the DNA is TGTGCCAGCAGCTTAGGGGCGGGACTGTTCACAGATACGCAGTATTTT. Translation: CASSLGAGLFTDTQYF.

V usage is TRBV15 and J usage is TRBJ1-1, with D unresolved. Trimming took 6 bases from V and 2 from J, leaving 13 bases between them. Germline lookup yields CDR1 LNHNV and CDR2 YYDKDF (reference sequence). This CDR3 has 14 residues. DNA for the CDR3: TGTGCCACCAGAACTCGGGTTGGCAACACTGAAGCTTTCTTT. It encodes CATRTRVGNTEAFF.

CDR3 sequence reads: CASSRSGAGSYNEQFF. CDR3 DNA sequence: TGTGCCAGCTCCCGCTCGGGGGCCGGCTCCTACAATGAGCAGTTCTTC. This chain links TRBV18 with TRBJ2-1; TRBD1 or TRBD2 may be the D gene (6 bases each). The V gene's germline CDR1 is KGHSH and CDR2 LQKENI. The CDR3 is 16 amino acids. V dropped 6 bases and J dropped 0 bases, with 15 bases sitting between them.

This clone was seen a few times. CDR3 nucleotide sequence: TGTGCCAGCAGCTTGGAAAATTACGAGCAGTACTTC. Translated: CASSLENYEQYF. J is TRBJ2-7 and V is TRBV5-4, with D uncertain. Trimming left V 0 bases short and J 4 bases short, with 5 bases between. The CDR3 totals 12 residues. Germline V gene data show CDR1 as SGHNT and CDR2 as YYREEE (reference sequence).

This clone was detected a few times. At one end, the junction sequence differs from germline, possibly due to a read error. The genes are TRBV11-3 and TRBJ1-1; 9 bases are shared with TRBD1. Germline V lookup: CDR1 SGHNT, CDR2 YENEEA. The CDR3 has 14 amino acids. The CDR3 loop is CASSGGQGNAEAFF. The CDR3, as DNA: TGTGCCAGCAGCGGCGGACAGGGGAACGCTGAAGCTTTCTTT.

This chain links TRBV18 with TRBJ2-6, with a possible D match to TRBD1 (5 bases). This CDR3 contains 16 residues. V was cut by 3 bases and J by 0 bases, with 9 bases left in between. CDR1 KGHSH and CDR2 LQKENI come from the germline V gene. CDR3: CASSPRRDSGANVLTF. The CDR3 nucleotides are TGTGCCAGCTCACCTCGCAGGGACTCTGGGGCCAACGTCCTGACTTTC.

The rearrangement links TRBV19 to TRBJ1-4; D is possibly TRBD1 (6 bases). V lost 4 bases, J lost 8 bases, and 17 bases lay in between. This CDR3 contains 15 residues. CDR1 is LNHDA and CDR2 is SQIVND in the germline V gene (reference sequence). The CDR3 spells CASSKQGTGFEKLFF. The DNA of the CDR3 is TGTGCCAGTAGTAAACAGGGAACAGGTTTCGAAAAACTGTTTTTT.

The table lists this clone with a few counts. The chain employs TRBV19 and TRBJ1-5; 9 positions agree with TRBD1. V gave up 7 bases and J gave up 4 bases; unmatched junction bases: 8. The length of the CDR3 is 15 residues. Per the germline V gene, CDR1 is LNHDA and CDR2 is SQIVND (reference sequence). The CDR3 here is CASTTGQGENQPQHF. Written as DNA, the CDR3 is TGTGCCAGTACTACGGGACAGGGTGAAAATCAGCCCCAGCATTTT.

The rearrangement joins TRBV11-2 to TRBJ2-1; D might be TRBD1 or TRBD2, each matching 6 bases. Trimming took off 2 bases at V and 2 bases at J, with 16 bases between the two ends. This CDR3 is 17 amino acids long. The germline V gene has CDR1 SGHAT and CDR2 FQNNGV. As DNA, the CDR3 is TGTGCCAGCAGCTTAAATCCCACGGGGGCCGCCTACAATGAGCAGTTCTTC. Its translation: CASSLNPTGAAYNEQFF.

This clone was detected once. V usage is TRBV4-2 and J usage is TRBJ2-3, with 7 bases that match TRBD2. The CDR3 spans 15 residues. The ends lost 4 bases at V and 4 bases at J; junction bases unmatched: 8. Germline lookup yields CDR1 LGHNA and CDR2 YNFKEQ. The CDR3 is CASSPTGTIADTQYF. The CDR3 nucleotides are TGTGCCAGCAGCCCTACTGGGACTATCGCAGATACGCAGTATTTT.

The CDR3 nucleotides read TGTGCCAGCAGCTTGGCCGGTCGGGGCACAGATACGCAGTATTTT. Amino acid sequence: CASSLAGRGTDTQYF. The chain has TRBV5-4 and TRBJ2-3; the D is unclear. The CDR3 runs to 15 residues. Per the germline V gene, CDR1 is SGHNT and CDR2 is YYREEE (reference sequence). The V and J ends lost 0 bases and 1 base respectively, with 9 bases between them.

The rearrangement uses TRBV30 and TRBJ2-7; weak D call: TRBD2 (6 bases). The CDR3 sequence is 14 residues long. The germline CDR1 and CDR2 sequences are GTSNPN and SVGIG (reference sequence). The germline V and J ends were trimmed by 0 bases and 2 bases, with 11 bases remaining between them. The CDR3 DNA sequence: TGTGCCTGGAGTGTAATAGCGGAGGCCTACGAGCAGTACTTC. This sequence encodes CAWSVIAEAYEQYF. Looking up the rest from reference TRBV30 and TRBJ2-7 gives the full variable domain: SQTIHQWPATLVQPVGSPLSLECTVEGTSNPNLYWYRQAAGRGLQLLFYSVGIGQISSEVPQNLSASRPQDRQFILSSKKLLLSDSGFYLCAWSVIAEAYEQYFGPGTRLTVT.